These 23 T cell receptor beta chains originate from one sample sequenced in a study of cytomegalovirus exposure and HLA in healthy donors. Clones were read by immunoSEQ multiplex PCR, and TCRdb kept only the in-frame ones, dropping some. The repertoire consists of 150,000 to 200,000 clones, with around 90% occurring once and the leading ten covering 2.5% to 3.5%. Sequences were obtained from PBMCs. These receptors were taken from a man younger than 35 in good health and CMV-seronegative.

J is TRBJ2-3 and V is TRBV6-5, with unresolved D. Looked up from germline, CDR1 is MNHEY and CDR2 is SVGAGI. The CDR3 is made up of 12 amino acids. V was trimmed by 2 bases and J by 4 bases, leaving 4 bases between them. CDR3 in DNA: TGTGCCAGCAGTTACAGCCCAGATACGCAGTATTTT. Translation gives CASSYSPDTQYF.

The rearrangement uses TRBV10-3 and TRBJ2-5; TRBD2 aligns across 8 bases. Germline trimming cut 4 bases from V and 4 bases from J; bases unmatched to any gene: 11. The CDR3 extends over 16 amino acids. In germline, CDR1 is ENHRY, CDR2 SYGVKD. CDR3 loop: CAISAVSGTSGETQYF. The CDR3 DNA is TGTGCCATCAGTGCCGTTAGCGGGACCTCGGGAGAGACCCAGTACTTC.

J is TRBJ1-1 and V is TRBV29-1; 10 bases agree with TRBD1. V lost 4 bases and J lost 1; bases outside the gene matches: 9. CDR1 SQVTM and CDR2 ANQGSEA come from the germline V gene. The CDR3 has 16 residues. The CDR3 protein is CSVVPLDRGGNTEAFF. CDR3 in DNA: TGCAGCGTTGTCCCGTTGGACAGGGGGGGGAACACTGAAGCTTTCTTT.

The chain uses TRBV4-1 and TRBJ2-5; D remains ambiguous. V lost 0 bases, J lost 0 bases, and 5 bases lay in between. CDR1 is MGHRA and CDR2 is YSYEKL in the germline V gene. The CDR3 has 14 residues. The CDR3 region is CASSQESYQETQYF. CDR3 DNA: TGCGCCAGCAGCCAAGAAAGCTACCAAGAGACCCAGTACTTC.

The count of this clone is one. The chain uses TRBV30 and TRBJ2-7, with 12 bases aligning to TRBD1. Unmatched junction bases numbered 9, after V lost 2 bases and J lost 7 bases. The CDR3 sequence is 15 residues long. The germline V gene encodes CDR1 GTSNPN and CDR2 SVGIG (reference sequence). The CDR3 sequence: CAWSPWDRGRWEQYV. As DNA, the CDR3 is TGTGCCTGGAGTCCGTGGGACAGGGGGCGATGGGAGCAGTACGTC.

The chain joins TRBV5-6 to TRBJ2-4; tentatively, D is TRBD1 (6 bases). Germline CDR1 reads SGHDT; CDR2 reads YYEEEE. This CDR3 spans 16 amino acids. V lost 4 bases and J 6 bases, leaving 20 bases between the germline ends. The CDR3 nucleotides are TGTGCCAGCAGCCGGATAAGGGGGTTGGGGCGAAACATTCAGTACTTC. It translates to CASSRIRGLGRNIQYF.

The chain joins TRBV28 to TRBJ2-7, with D possibly matching TRBD2 (5 bases). The germline gives CDR1 MDHEN, CDR2 SYDVKM. The CDR3 runs 14 residues. Between the trimmed V and J ends, which lost 2 bases and 0 bases, there was a span of 8 bases. CDR3 bases: TGTGCCAGCAGTTTAAGCGGCTACTCCTACGAGCAGTACTTC. Encoded protein: CASSLSGYSYEQYF.

The chain couples TRBV6-5 to TRBJ1-1; perhaps TRBD1 as D (6 bases). Germline V gives CDR1 MNHEY, CDR2 SVGAGI. This CDR3 is built from 14 residues. The V and J ends lost 2 bases and 1 base respectively, with 8 bases between them. This CDR3 reads CASSYTTGNTEAFF. CDR3 bases: TGTGCCAGCAGTTACACGACAGGGAACACTGAAGCTTTCTTT.

This clone was seen just once. V usage is TRBV11-2 and J usage is TRBJ2-1; 10 bases are a match to TRBD2. J lost 10 bases, V lost 8 bases, and 5 bases had no gene match. CDR3 length: 12 residues. Germline CDR1 SGHAT, CDR2 FQNNGV. For the CDR3, the DNA is TGTGCCAGCTCTAGCGGGAGTAGGGAGCAGTTCTTC. This sequence encodes CASSSGSREQFF. The entire variable domain, with the rest obtained from reference TRBV11-2 and TRBJ2-1, is as follows: EAGVAQSPRYKIIEKRQSVAFWCNPISGHATLYWYQQILGQGPKLLIQFQNNGVVDDSQLPKDRFSAERLKGVDSTLKIQPAKLEDSAVYLCASSSGSREQFFGPGTRLTVL.

This chain connects TRBV7-9 to TRBJ1-2; 10 bases fit TRBD1. V shed 0 bases, J shed 6 bases, and the junction held 1 base outside the gene matches. The length of the CDR3 is 14 residues. The germline V gene has CDR1 SEHNR and CDR2 FQNEAQ (reference sequence). CDR3 residues: CASSLAGTGDGYTF. The DNA for the CDR3 is TGTGCCAGCAGCTTAGCCGGGACAGGGGATGGCTACACCTTC.

J is TRBJ1-2 and V is TRBV2; TRBD1 matches at 7 bases. V was pared by 7 bases and J by 6 bases, with 14 bases of the junction left unmatched. This CDR3 contains 15 residues. From germline, CDR1 is SNHLY and CDR2 FYNNEI. CDR3: CASNYPDRKGDGYTF. The DNA for the CDR3 is TGTGCCAGCAATTACCCGGACAGGAAGGGGGATGGCTACACCTTC.

The rearrangement uses TRBV9 and TRBJ2-5; maybe TRBD2 (5 bases). Germline V gene lookup returns CDR1 SGDLS and CDR2 YYNGEE. This CDR3 comprises 16 residues. V was clipped by 0 bases and J by 3 bases, with 15 bases between them. The CDR3 protein is CASSVAFSPGKETQYF. CDR3 in DNA: TGTGCCAGCAGCGTAGCTTTTTCTCCGGGAAAAGAGACCCAGTACTTC.

The J gene is TRBJ1-2, the V gene TRBV20-1; D remains unclear. Germline lookup yields CDR1 DFQATT and CDR2 SNEGSKA (reference sequence). This CDR3 is built from 10 residues. V lost 5 bases to trimming and J lost 4 bases, with 5 bases between them. Written as DNA, the CDR3 is TGCAGTGCTGCCGGCTATGGCTACACCTTC. Translated: CSAAGYGYTF.

This chain joins TRBV13 and TRBJ2-3; tentative D call: TRBD2 (6 bases). V lost 6 bases, J lost 5 bases, and 24 bases lay in between. This CDR3 has 17 amino acids. Germline lookup yields CDR1 PRHDT and CDR2 FYEKMQ (reference sequence). CDR3 loop: CASRFSSPGREVDTQYF. The CDR3 DNA reads TGTGCCAGCAGGTTCTCCTCACCCGGCAGGGAGGTAGATACGCAGTATTTT.

This chain joins TRBV28 and TRBJ2-5, with D maybe TRBD1 (6 bases). Trimming removed 0 bases from V and 5 bases from J, with 16 bases in between. CDR3 length: 16 amino acids. Germline loops: CDR1 MDHEN, CDR2 SYDVKM. The CDR3 bases are TGTGCCAGCAGTTTATGGGCAGGGGCGGTCGTGGAGACCCAGTACTTC. Its translation is CASSLWAGAVVETQYF.

The V call is TRBV4-2, the J call TRBJ1-3, with 8 bases that match TRBD1. CDR3 size: 18 residues. CDR1 and CDR2 (germline): LGHNA, YNFKEQ. V was clipped by 0 bases and J by 0 bases; unmatched bases: 7. The chain's CDR3 is CASSQDRRTGISGNTIYF. In DNA form, the CDR3 reads TGTGCCAGCAGCCAAGACCGCCGGACAGGGATCTCTGGAAACACCATATATTTT.

This clone was counted a few times. This CDR3 reads CASSLQGTGELFF. The CDR3 DNA is TGTGCCAGTAGTCTCCAGGGCACCGGGGAGCTGTTTTTT. The chain couples TRBV19 to TRBJ2-2, with D possibly matching TRBD1 (5 bases). V was cut by 5 bases and J by 4 bases, with 8 bases left in between. Germline V gene data show CDR1 as LNHDA and CDR2 as SQIVND (reference sequence). There are 13 residues in the CDR3.

The chain carries TRBV7-2 and TRBJ1-5; tentatively, D is TRBD1 (5 bases). The V gene's germline CDR1 is SGHTA and CDR2 FQGNSA. The CDR3 spans 14 residues. The V end lost 7 bases, the J end lost 8 bases, and 18 bases lay between the germline ends. This CDR3 is CASTRGEGRKPQHF. CDR3 nucleotide sequence: TGTGCCAGCACTCGAGGAGAGGGGAGGAAGCCCCAGCATTTT.

The chain is built from TRBV11-1 and TRBJ2-7, with D maybe TRBD2 (6 bases). There are 16 residues in the CDR3. Germline assignment: CDR1 SGHAT and CDR2 FQDESV (reference sequence). Trimming left V 4 bases short and J 1 base short, with 17 bases between. For the CDR3, the DNA is TGTGCCAGCAGCTCCTTTGGGGGGAGGTCTTCCTACGAGCAGTACTTC. Encoded protein: CASSSFGGRSSYEQYF.

This sequence joins TRBV27 and TRBJ1-6; D gene uncertain. Germline CDR1 and CDR2: MNHEY and SMNVEV (reference sequence). CDR3 length: 19 residues. Trimming cost V 2 bases and J 4 bases, with 21 bases left between them. The CDR3 coding sequence is TGTGCCAGCAGTTTACTAGGAGTGGGTCAGACCGATTATAATTCACCCCTCCACTTT. It specifies CASSLLGVGQTDYNSPLHF.

The V call is TRBV29-1, the J call TRBJ2-1; 7 nucleotides agree with TRBD1. CDR1 is SQVTM, CDR2 ANQGSEA, per germline. The trim removed 3 bases at V and 6 bases at J, leaving 2 bases unmatched. The CDR3 consists of 12 residues. This chain's CDR3 is CSVEGTVNEQFF. The DNA of the CDR3 is TGCAGCGTTGAGGGGACAGTCAATGAGCAGTTCTTC.

The V gene is TRBV5-5, the J gene TRBJ1-2; TRBD1 matches at 7 bases. Germline CDR1 and CDR2: SGHKS and YYEKEE (reference sequence). This CDR3 comprises 14 residues. V trimming: 0 bases; J trimming: 4 bases; junction bases outside the gene matches: 3. CDR3 in DNA: TGTGCCAGCAGCTTGGACAGGGGAGGCTATGGCTACACCTTC. Translated: CASSLDRGGYGYTF.

The V and J genes are TRBV27 and TRBJ2-7; D might be TRBD2 (7 bases). This CDR3 spans 14 amino acids. Between the trimmed V and J ends, which lost 3 bases and 6 bases, there was a span of 15 bases. Germline loops: CDR1 MNHEY, CDR2 SMNVEV (reference sequence). The CDR3 region has the DNA TGTGCCAGCAGTTTTGTTCCGGGGGGCTCCGAGCAGTACTTC. It specifies CASSFVPGGSEQYF.